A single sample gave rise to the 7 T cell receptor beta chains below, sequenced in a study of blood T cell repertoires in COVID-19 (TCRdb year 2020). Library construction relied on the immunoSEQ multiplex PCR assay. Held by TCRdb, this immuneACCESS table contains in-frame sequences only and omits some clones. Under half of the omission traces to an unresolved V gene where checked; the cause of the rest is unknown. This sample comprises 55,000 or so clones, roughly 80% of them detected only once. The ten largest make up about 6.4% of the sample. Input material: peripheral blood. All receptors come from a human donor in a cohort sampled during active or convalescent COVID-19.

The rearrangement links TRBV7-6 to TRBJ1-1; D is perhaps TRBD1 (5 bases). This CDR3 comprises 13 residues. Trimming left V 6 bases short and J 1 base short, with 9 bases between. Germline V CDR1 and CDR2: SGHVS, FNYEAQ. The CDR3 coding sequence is TGTGCCAGCAGTTCACAGGAGAACACTGAAGCTTTCTTT. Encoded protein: CASSSQENTEAFF. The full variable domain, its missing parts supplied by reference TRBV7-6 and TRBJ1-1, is GAGVSQSPRYKVTKRGQDVALRCDPISGHVSLYWYRQALGQGPEFLTYFNYEAQQDKSGLPNDRFSAERPEGSISTLTIQRTEQRDSAMYRCASSSQENTEAFFGQGTRLTVV.

Here the CDR3 DNA reads TGTGCCAGCAGCGGGGGACACAGCTACGAGCAGTACTTC. This codes for CASSGGHSYEQYF. The rearrangement uses TRBV7-2 and TRBJ2-7; tentatively, D is TRBD1 (6 bases). The germline CDR1 and CDR2 sequences are SGHTA and FQGNSA. The CDR3 extends over 13 amino acids. V shed 5 bases and J shed 3 bases, with 11 bases lying between them.

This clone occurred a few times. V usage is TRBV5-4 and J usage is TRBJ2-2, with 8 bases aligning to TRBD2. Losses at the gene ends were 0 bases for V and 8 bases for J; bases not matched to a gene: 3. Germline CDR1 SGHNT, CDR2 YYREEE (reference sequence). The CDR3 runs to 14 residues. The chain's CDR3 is CASSLAGGPGELFF. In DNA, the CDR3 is TGTGCCAGCAGCTTGGCGGGGGGGCCGGGGGAGCTGTTTTTT.

The CDR3 bases are TGTGCCAGTAGTGTGACAGGGGTAACCTACGAGCAGTACTTC. This translates into CASSVTGVTYEQYF. The J gene is TRBJ2-7, the V gene TRBV19, with 8 bases lining up with TRBD1. CDR1 and CDR2 (germline): LNHDA, SQIVND (reference sequence). This CDR3 has 14 residues. The junction had 5 bases not matched to a gene; V was cut back by 5 bases and J by 2 bases.

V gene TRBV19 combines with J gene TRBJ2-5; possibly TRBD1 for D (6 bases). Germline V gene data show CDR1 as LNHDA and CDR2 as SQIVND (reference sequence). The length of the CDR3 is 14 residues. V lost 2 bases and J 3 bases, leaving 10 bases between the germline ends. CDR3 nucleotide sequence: TGTGCCAGTAGTATATTTGGGACAAAAGAGACCCAGTACTTC. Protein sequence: CASSIFGTKETQYF.

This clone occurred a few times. The CDR3 bases are TGTGCCAGCTCACCGACAGACGACATGCTGTTTTTT. This gives the protein CASSPTDDMLFF. The J gene is TRBJ1-4, the V gene TRBV18; D is possibly TRBD1 (5 bases). The length of the CDR3 is 12 residues. V lost 3 bases and J 14 bases, leaving 13 bases between the germline ends. Germline V gene sequence: CDR1 KGHSH, CDR2 LQKENI. Variable domain in full (rest from reference TRBV18 and TRBJ1-4): NAGVMQNPRHLVRRRGQEARLRCSPMKGHSHVYWYRQLPEEGLKFMVYLQKENIIDESGMPKERFSAEFPKEGPSILRIQQVVRGDSAAYFCASSPTDDMLFFGSGTQLSVL.

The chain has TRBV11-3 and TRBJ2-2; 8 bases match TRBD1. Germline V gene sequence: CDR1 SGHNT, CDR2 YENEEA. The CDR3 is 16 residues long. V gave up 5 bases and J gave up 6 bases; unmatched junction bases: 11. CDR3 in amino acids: CASSPGTGHRAGELFF. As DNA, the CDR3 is TGTGCCAGCAGCCCGGGGACAGGTCACAGGGCCGGGGAGCTGTTTTTT.